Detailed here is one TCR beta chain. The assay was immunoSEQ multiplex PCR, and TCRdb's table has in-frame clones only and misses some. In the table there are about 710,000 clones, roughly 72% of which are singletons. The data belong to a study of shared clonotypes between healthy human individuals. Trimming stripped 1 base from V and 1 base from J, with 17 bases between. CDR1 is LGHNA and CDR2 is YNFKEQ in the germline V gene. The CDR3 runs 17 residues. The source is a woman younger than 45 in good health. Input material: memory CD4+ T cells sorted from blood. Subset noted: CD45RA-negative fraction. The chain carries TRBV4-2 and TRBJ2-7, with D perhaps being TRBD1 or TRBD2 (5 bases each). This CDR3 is CASSQVYTGPNSYEQYF. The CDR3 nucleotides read TGTGCCAGCAGCCAAGTTTACACGGGACCGAATTCCTACGAGCAGTACTTC.